Sequencing of this TCR beta chain was carried out in a study of T cells in Graves' hyperthyroidism and ophthalmopathy. In regard to this clonotype: Its target is unknown. A much bigger clone sits one base away, suggesting this may be a read error.

The study's findings and limits: Model-based prediction identified ophthalmopathy a median roughly 5.9 months prior to its onset.

The source material, RNA transcripts, was used to amplify TCR beta CDR3 regions. First-round RT-PCR targeting the TCR CDR3 was performed with the HTBI primer set. A single record per CDR3 protein comes from TCRdb applying MiXCR to the multiplex PCR reads. The profile shows about 540,000 distinct CDR3 sequences, about 43% of them singletons. Germline values: CDR1 SEHNR, CDR2 FQNEAQ (reference sequence). The CDR3 is 18 amino acids. The TCR sequence derives from a woman aged 18 to 35 with Graves' hyperthyroidism. Sequencing was done on a sample of peripheral blood or thyroid tissue (not recorded which). The V call is TRBV7-9, the J call TRBJ2-2; D perhaps matches TRBD2 (5 bases). The CDR3 DNA sequence: TGTGCCAGCAGCTTAGCCCCCGGGCCCACTGGGAACACCGGGGAGCTGCTTTTT. As protein: CASSLAPGPTGNTGELLF.